This T cell receptor (beta chain) appears in the sequencing data of a study of shared clonotypes between healthy human individuals. Using immunoSEQ multiplex PCR, the repertoire was profiled, and TCRdb retains in-frame clones only, with some absent. The sample records 1.5 million to 2.5 million clones, approximately 94% being singletons. CDR3 size: 17 residues. The V and J ends lost 4 bases and 0 bases respectively, with 17 bases between them. From germline, CDR1 is SGHVS and CDR2 FQNEAQ. Naive CD8 cells, CD45RO-negative and positively selected for CCR7, excluded terminally differentiated effector memory CD45RA+ cells.

The chain carries TRBV7-8 and TRBJ2-3; D is possibly TRBD1 (6 bases). Sequenced sample: naive CD8+ T cells sorted from blood. This receptor was taken from a man aged 18-30 years in good health. In DNA, the CDR3 is TGTGCCAGCAGCTCCCCCGGGACAATCCCTAGCACAGATACGCAGTATTTT. Its translation is CASSSPGTIPSTDTQYF.